These T cell receptor beta chains were read from a single sample in a study of patients and donors after allogeneic stem cell transplantation. TCRdb independently ran MiXCR on the RT-PCR reads; one entry per CDR3 protein. The sample lists about 74,000 distinct CDR3 sequences; approximately 26% were seen once. Sequencing used blood, either unsorted or a sorted T cell fraction (not recorded which). These receptors were collected from a human donor who was either an allogeneic HSCT recipient or a stem cell or donor lymphocyte infusion donor (not recorded which). It is not recorded whose cells these are; they may come from a transplant donor. CDR3s leave out the opening cysteine and the closing phenylalanine or tryptophan.

j_gene: TRBJ1-4; v_gene: TRBV20-1; CDR3aa: SARQDTATNEKLY
j_gene: TRBJ2-7; v_gene: TRBV20-1; CDR3aa: SARDPRTSGVYEQY
j_gene: TRBJ1-5; v_gene: TRBV2; CDR3aa: ASSDAGKAQH
j_gene: TRBJ2-3; v_gene: TRBV12-3/TRBV12-4; CDR3aa: ASSPPDGQGDTQY
j_gene: TRBJ2-5; v_gene: TRBV7-2; CDR3aa: ASSLDSGSGETQY
j_gene: TRBJ1-2; v_gene: TRBV12-3/TRBV12-4; CDR3aa: ASSHGVANTGYT
j_gene: TRBJ2-3; v_gene: TRBV13; CDR3aa: ASSPRTGGAYTDTQY
j_gene: TRBJ1-2; v_gene: TRBV9; CDR3aa: ASSDRPGLGLGGYT
j_gene: TRBJ2-3; v_gene: TRBV20-1; CDR3aa: SAKLAGLLGTQY
j_gene: TRBJ1-5; v_gene: TRBV25-1; CDR3aa: ASSADRAQPQH
j_gene: TRBJ2-1; v_gene: TRBV6-2/TRBV6-3; CDR3aa: ASSDNRASAALYNEQF
j_gene: TRBJ2-7; v_gene: TRBV9; CDR3aa: ASSVGLYYEQY
j_gene: TRBJ1-1; v_gene: TRBV5-1; CDR3aa: ASSAGTGSMNTEAF
j_gene: TRBJ2-7; v_gene: TRBV4-1; CDR3aa: ASSQDPAGEQY
j_gene: TRBJ2-3; v_gene: TRBV7-7; CDR3aa: ASQKGLDTDTQY
j_gene: TRBJ1-1; v_gene: TRBV2; CDR3aa: ASRIGNSNTEAF
j_gene: TRBJ2-1; v_gene: TRBV6-5; CDR3aa: ASAGRPNEQF
j_gene: TRBJ1-1; v_gene: TRBV11-3; CDR3aa: ASSVQQGRWTEAF
j_gene: TRBJ1-3; v_gene: TRBV3-1; CDR3aa: ASSPGWGALGNTIY
j_gene: TRBJ1-4; v_gene: TRBV6-5; CDR3aa: ATRTGGEKLF
j_gene: TRBJ2-1; v_gene: TRBV6-2/TRBV6-3; CDR3aa: ASSIERVGPGIEQF
j_gene: TRBJ1-1; v_gene: TRBV19; CDR3aa: ASSPGGAGTEAF
j_gene: TRBJ1-5; v_gene: TRBV30; CDR3aa: AWSLLGNQPQH
j_gene: TRBJ1-5; v_gene: TRBV12-3/TRBV12-4; CDR3aa: ASSFSGGGKPQH
j_gene: TRBJ1-3; v_gene: TRBV19; CDR3aa: ASIPGNSGNTIY
j_gene: TRBJ2-3; v_gene: TRBV7-2; CDR3aa: ASTVLGADTQY
j_gene: TRBJ2-3; v_gene: TRBV5-6; CDR3aa: ASSLRSGGLLTDTQY
j_gene: TRBJ1-5; v_gene: TRBV12-3/TRBV12-4; CDR3aa: ASRRFGTGDSAQH
j_gene: TRBJ2-7; v_gene: TRBV6-5; CDR3aa: ASRPDTGTYEQY
j_gene: TRBJ1-2; v_gene: TRBV7-8; CDR3aa: ASSLTPSRAEGYT
j_gene: TRBJ2-7; v_gene: TRBV28; CDR3aa: ASQRGYAGEQY
j_gene: TRBJ1-6; v_gene: TRBV5-1; CDR3aa: ASSLERRSPLH
j_gene: TRBJ1-1; v_gene: TRBV11-2; CDR3aa: ASSLAQGRTEAF
j_gene: TRBJ2-7; v_gene: TRBV6-5; CDR3aa: ASSYSRLGTSEDYEQY
j_gene: TRBJ2-1; v_gene: TRBV29-1; CDR3aa: SVVYWVFGNEQF
j_gene: TRBJ2-3; v_gene: TRBV10-3; CDR3aa: AISDVRTDTQY
j_gene: TRBJ2-7; v_gene: TRBV12-3/TRBV12-4; CDR3aa: ASSSEGVDEQY
j_gene: TRBJ1-5; v_gene: TRBV20-1; CDR3aa: SASGWGRGNQPQH
j_gene: TRBJ1-3; v_gene: TRBV5-6; CDR3aa: ASSILQGAGNTIY
j_gene: TRBJ2-6; v_gene: TRBV11-2; CDR3aa: ASSSGGGGANVLT
j_gene: TRBJ2-3; v_gene: TRBV3-1; CDR3aa: ASSRTGSDTQY
j_gene: TRBJ2-7; v_gene: TRBV12-3/TRBV12-4; CDR3aa: ASSLGDGSYEQY
j_gene: TRBJ2-1; v_gene: TRBV5-1; CDR3aa: ASSFLAGVINEQF
j_gene: TRBJ2-1; v_gene: TRBV9; CDR3aa: ASSGGQLSYNEQF
j_gene: TRBJ2-1; v_gene: TRBV5-4; CDR3aa: ASSRGLAGSSYNEQF
j_gene: TRBJ1-1; v_gene: TRBV10-3; CDR3aa: AISEPGGSTEAF
j_gene: TRBJ2-1; v_gene: TRBV5-1; CDR3aa: ASTPTGTRGAGEQF
j_gene: TRBJ2-5; v_gene: TRBV12-3/TRBV12-4; CDR3aa: ASTPDGETQY
j_gene: TRBJ1-4; v_gene: TRBV7-9; CDR3aa: ASSYGTADEKLF
j_gene: TRBJ2-1; v_gene: TRBV7-6; CDR3aa: ASSFSGATEQF
j_gene: TRBJ2-1; v_gene: TRBV6-6; CDR3aa: ASSPRIGGRLYNEQF
j_gene: TRBJ2-1; v_gene: TRBV20-1; CDR3aa: SASRSGGGDEQF
j_gene: TRBJ2-7; v_gene: TRBV3-1; CDR3aa: ASTGDKMFGEQY
j_gene: TRBJ1-5; v_gene: TRBV27; CDR3aa: ASSLLGQPQH
j_gene: TRBJ1-2; v_gene: TRBV3-1; CDR3aa: ASSQLDREVYGYT
j_gene: TRBJ2-7; v_gene: TRBV24-1; CDR3aa: ATSDYRGEQY
j_gene: TRBJ1-1; v_gene: TRBV6-5; CDR3aa: AGSYTGGRTEAF
j_gene: TRBJ1-5; v_gene: TRBV5-1; CDR3aa: ASSLSGQGNQPQH
j_gene: TRBJ2-7; v_gene: TRBV25-1; CDR3aa: ASSAISGGAPWKYEQY
j_gene: TRBJ1-6; v_gene: TRBV18; CDR3aa: ASSRQGSGSYNSPLH